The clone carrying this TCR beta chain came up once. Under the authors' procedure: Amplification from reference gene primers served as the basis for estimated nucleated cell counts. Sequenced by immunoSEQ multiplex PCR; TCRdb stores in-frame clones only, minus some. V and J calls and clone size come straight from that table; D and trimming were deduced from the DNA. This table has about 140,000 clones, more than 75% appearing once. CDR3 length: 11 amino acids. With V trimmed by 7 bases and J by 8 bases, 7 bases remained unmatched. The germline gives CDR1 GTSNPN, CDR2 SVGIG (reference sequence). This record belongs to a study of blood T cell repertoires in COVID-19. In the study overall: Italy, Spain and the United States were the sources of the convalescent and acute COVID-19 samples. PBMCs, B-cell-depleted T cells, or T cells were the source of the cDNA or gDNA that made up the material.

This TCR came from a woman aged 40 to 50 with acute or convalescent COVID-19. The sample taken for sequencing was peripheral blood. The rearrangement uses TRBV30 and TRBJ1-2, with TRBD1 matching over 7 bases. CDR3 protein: CASETGRGYTF. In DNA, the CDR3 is TGTGCCTCCGAGACAGGGAGAGGCTACACCTTC.